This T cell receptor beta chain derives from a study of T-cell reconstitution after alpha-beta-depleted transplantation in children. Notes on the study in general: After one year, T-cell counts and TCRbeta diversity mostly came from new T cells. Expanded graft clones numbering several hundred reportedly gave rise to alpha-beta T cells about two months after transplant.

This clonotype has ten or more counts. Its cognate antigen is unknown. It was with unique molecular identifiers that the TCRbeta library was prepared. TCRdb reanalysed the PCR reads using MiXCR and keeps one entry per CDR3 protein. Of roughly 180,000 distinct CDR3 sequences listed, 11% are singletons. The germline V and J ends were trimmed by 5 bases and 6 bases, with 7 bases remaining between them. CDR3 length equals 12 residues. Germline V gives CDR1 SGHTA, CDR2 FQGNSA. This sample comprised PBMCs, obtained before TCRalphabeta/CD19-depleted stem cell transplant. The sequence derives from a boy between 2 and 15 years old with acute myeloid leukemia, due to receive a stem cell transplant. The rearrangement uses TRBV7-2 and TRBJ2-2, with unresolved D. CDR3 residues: CASSPPAGELFF. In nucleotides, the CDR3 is TGTGCCAGCAGCCCCCCCGCCGGGGAGCTGTTTTTT.